A single sample gave rise to the 20 T cell receptor beta chains below, sequenced in a study of OX40 agonist ivuxolimab in advanced cancers. Generated by immunoSEQ multiplex PCR, the TCRdb table keeps only in-frame clones and is missing some. The profile shows 81,000 or so clones, 88% of them singletons. Material: CD4+ or CD8+ T cells sorted from blood, obtained in a trial of the OX40 agonist ivuxolimab. The receptors stem from an adult with an advanced solid tumor such as melanoma, head and neck, liver or kidney cancer.

V and J are TRBV7-3 and TRBJ2-2; 9 nucleotides match TRBD1. The J segment lost 1 base and the V segment lost 5 bases, leaving 2 bases of the junction unmatched. This CDR3 is built from 15 residues. Germline V gene data show CDR1 as SGHTA and CDR2 as FQGTGA. CDR3: CASSDRGVNTGELFF. As DNA, the CDR3 is TGTGCCAGCAGCGACAGGGGGGTGAACACCGGGGAGCTGTTTTTT.

Note on this clone: The CDR3 does not end in the conserved phenylalanine or tryptophan, so this is likely a read error. The V call is TRBV19, the J call TRBJ1-6, with no clear D. The CDR3 length is 14 residues. Trimming removed 4 bases at V and 10 bases at J, with 14 bases between. CDR1 and CDR2 from the germline V gene are LNHDA and SQIVND (reference sequence). The CDR3 sequence is CASSNGSVDSPLHL. In nucleotides, the CDR3 is TGTGCCAGTAGTAACGGTTCTGTAGACTCACCCCTCCACCTT.

This chain uses TRBV11-2 with TRBJ1-2; tentative D call: TRBD1 (5 bases). Germline CDR1 SGHAT, CDR2 FQNNGV. The length of the CDR3 is 13 residues. V was cut by 2 bases and J by 2 bases, with 6 bases left in between. The CDR3 sequence: CASSLRDNYGYTF. The CDR3 DNA is TGTGCCAGCAGCTTAAGGGACAACTATGGCTACACCTTC. Drawing the rest from reference TRBV11-2 and TRBJ1-2, the complete variable domain is EAGVAQSPRYKIIEKRQSVAFWCNPISGHATLYWYQQILGQGPKLLIQFQNNGVVDDSQLPKDRFSAERLKGVDSTLKIQPAKLEDSAVYLCASSLRDNYGYTFGSGTRLTVV.

The rearrangement links TRBV7-2 to TRBJ2-5; weak D call: TRBD1 (6 bases). This CDR3 is 13 amino acids long. Trimming took 8 bases from V and 1 from J, leaving 11 bases between them. In germline, CDR1 is SGHTA, CDR2 FQGNSA. CDR3 loop: CASGGPVQETQYF. CDR3 coding DNA: TGTGCCAGCGGGGGCCCTGTCCAAGAGACCCAGTACTTC. The full variable domain, its missing parts supplied by reference TRBV7-2 and TRBJ2-5, is GAGVSQSPSNKVTEKGKDVELRCDPISGHTALYWYRQSLGQGLEFLIYFQGNSAPDKSGLPSDRFSAERTGGSVSTLTIQRTQQEDSAVYLCASGGPVQETQYFGPGTRLLVL.

This clone was recorded only once. The chain joins TRBV7-2 to TRBJ1-2, with a tentative D call TRBD1 (5 bases). V lost 2 bases and J lost 6, with 13 bases in between. The CDR3 is made up of 14 amino acids. CDR1 and CDR2 from the germline V gene are SGHTA and FQGNSA. The CDR3, as DNA: TGTGCCAGCAGCTTATTGGCAGGGTGGAATGGCTACACCTTC. This encodes CASSLLAGWNGYTF. Together with reference TRBV7-2 and TRBJ1-2, the CDR3 gives the full variable domain: GAGVSQSPSNKVTEKGKDVELRCDPISGHTALYWYRQSLGQGLEFLIYFQGNSAPDKSGLPSDRFSAERTGGSVSTLTIQRTQQEDSAVYLCASSLLAGWNGYTFGSGTRLTVV.

The chain combines TRBV6-6 with TRBJ1-4; D may be TRBD1 (6 bases). V lost 6 bases to trimming and J lost 8 bases, with 16 bases between them. CDR1 MNHNY and CDR2 SVGAGI come from the germline V gene (reference sequence). The CDR3 loop spans 14 amino acids. CDR3 sequence reads: CASSNRDTQEKLFF. DNA for the CDR3: TGTGCCAGCAGCAACAGGGACACCCAAGAAAAACTGTTTTTT.

The J gene is TRBJ2-7, the V gene TRBV6-5, with D uncertain. CDR1 and CDR2 (germline): MNHEY, SVGAGI. The CDR3 is made up of 15 amino acids. V was trimmed by 6 bases and J by 2 bases, leaving 17 bases between them. This CDR3 is CASRRPGPTPYEQYF. The CDR3 coding sequence is TGTGCCAGCAGAAGACCAGGACCGACCCCCTACGAGCAGTACTTC.

The CDR3: CASSPYRGQGEAFF. The CDR3 DNA reads as TGTGCCAGTAGTCCCTACAGGGGGCAGGGTGAAGCTTTCTTT. The chain employs TRBV19 and TRBJ1-1, with 9 bases that match TRBD1. Losses at the gene ends were 5 bases for V and 7 bases for J; bases not matched to a gene: 8. This CDR3 region has 14 residues. Germline V lookup: CDR1 LNHDA, CDR2 SQIVND (reference sequence).

The chain links TRBV9 to TRBJ1-1; tentative D call: TRBD1 (5 bases). Trimming pared 3 bases from V and 0 bases from J, leaving 18 bases between. This CDR3 contains 17 residues. Germline lookup yields CDR1 SGDLS and CDR2 YYNGEE. The CDR3 region has the DNA TGTGCCAGCAGCGGTAGGGACCGGCTGCAAATGAACACTGAAGCTTTCTTT. Translated: CASSGRDRLQMNTEAFF.

This chain connects TRBV5-4 to TRBJ2-1; the match to TRBD1 covers 10 bases. V dropped 4 bases and J dropped 8; count of bases not matched to a gene: 9. CDR1 and CDR2 (germline): SGHNT, YYREEE (reference sequence). There are 15 residues in the CDR3. Here the CDR3 reads CASSLRQGASDEQFF. The CDR3 DNA follows: TGTGCCAGCAGCCTACGACAGGGGGCTAGCGATGAGCAGTTCTTC.

V gene TRBV7-3 combines with J gene TRBJ2-3; D may be TRBD2 (6 bases). The ends were cut back, 5 bases at V and 0 bases at J, with 15 bases in the middle. This CDR3 is built from 16 residues. Germline V gene lookup returns CDR1 SGHTA and CDR2 FQGTGA. This chain's CDR3 is CASSLLEGFSTDTQYF. The CDR3 region has the DNA TGTGCCAGCAGCCTATTGGAGGGCTTTAGCACAGATACGCAGTATTTT. Supplemented by reference TRBV7-3 and TRBJ2-3, the full variable domain reads GAGVSQTPSNKVTEKGKYVELRCDPISGHTALYWYRQSLGQGPEFLIYFQGTGAADDSGLPNDRFFAVRPEGSVSTLKIQRTERGDSAVYLCASSLLEGFSTDTQYFGPGTRLTVL.

The J gene is TRBJ2-1, the V gene TRBV7-2, with D unresolved. This CDR3 is 14 amino acids long. Trimming removed 5 bases from V and 0 bases from J, with 8 bases in between. Germline CDR1 reads SGHTA; CDR2 reads FQGNSA. CDR3 DNA: TGTGCCAGCAGCGCGATCTACTCCTACAATGAGCAGTTCTTC. It specifies CASSAIYSYNEQFF.

The chain uses TRBV9 and TRBJ2-7, with TRBD1 matching 7 bases. Germline CDR1 reads SGDLS; CDR2 reads YYNGEE. Trimming took 3 bases from V and 3 from J; bases not matched to a gene: 3. This CDR3 is built from 13 residues. In DNA, the CDR3 is TGTGCCAGCAGCGCCAGACAGGGCTACGAGCAGTACTTC. Translation gives CASSARQGYEQYF.

This chain joins TRBV5-1 and TRBJ2-3; a weak D match, TRBD1 (5 bases). With 2 bases removed from V and 2 bases from J, the gap between germline ends came to 9 bases. The germline gives CDR1 SGHRS, CDR2 YFSETQ. CDR3 size: 14 residues. The CDR3 nucleotides are TGCGCCAGCAGCTTAGGGGCGAACACAGATACGCAGTATTTT. It translates to CASSLGANTDTQYF.

This rearrangement joins TRBV5-5 to TRBJ1-2; a weak D match, TRBD1 (5 bases). The V and J ends lost 3 bases and 8 bases respectively, with 11 bases between them. This CDR3 contains 12 residues. Germline CDR1 is SGHKS and CDR2 is YYEKEE (reference sequence). The CDR3 reads CASSSDMYGYTF. The CDR3 DNA is TGTGCCAGCAGCTCGGACATGTACGGCTACACCTTC.

The rearrangement links TRBV5-5 to TRBJ1-3; TRBD1 aligns across 7 bases. The CDR3 is 15 amino acids. V lost 2 bases to trimming and J lost 3 bases; unmatched junction nucleotides: 5. From germline, CDR1 is SGHKS and CDR2 YYEKEE (reference sequence). The CDR3 is CASSLRTGLGNTIYF. CDR3 coding DNA: TGTGCCAGCAGCTTAAGGACAGGTCTTGGAAACACCATATATTTT.

The chain combines TRBV6-4 with TRBJ2-2, with a tentative D call TRBD1 (5 bases). CDR1 MRHNA and CDR2 SNTAGT come from the germline V gene. Trimming stripped 7 bases from V and 5 bases from J, with 11 bases between. The CDR3 spans 13 residues. The CDR3 DNA sequence: TGTGCCAGCATGACCAGGGTTACCGGGGAGCTGTTTTTT. Translation: CASMTRVTGELFF.

The chain employs TRBV19 and TRBJ1-4; possibly TRBD1 for D (6 bases). CDR3 length equals 15 residues. CDR1 and CDR2 (germline): LNHDA, SQIVND (reference sequence). V was cut by 8 bases and J by 10 bases, with 23 bases left in between. The CDR3 DNA reads as TGTGCCAGTCTTCGAATAGACAGGATCGGGGCAAAACTGTTTTTT. This gives the protein CASLRIDRIGAKLFF.

The chain combines TRBV7-9 with TRBJ1-5; TRBD1 agrees at 7 bases. The germline V gene encodes CDR1 SEHNR and CDR2 FQNEAQ (reference sequence). J was trimmed by 5 bases and V by 5 bases; bases with no gene match: 6. The CDR3 totals 14 residues. CDR3 region: CASSRQGGDQPQHF. The CDR3 nucleotides are TGTGCCAGCAGCCGACAGGGAGGGGATCAGCCCCAGCATTTT.

The V call is TRBV5-4, the J call TRBJ2-3; D is possibly TRBD2 (5 bases). Trimming pared 2 bases from V and 0 bases from J, leaving 10 bases between. The germline V gene encodes CDR1 SGHNT and CDR2 YYREEE (reference sequence). The CDR3 has 15 residues. The CDR3 region has the DNA TGTGCCAGCAGCTTAGCGGCGACTAGCACAGATACGCAGTATTTT. It translates to CASSLAATSTDTQYF.